The text below deals with one T cell receptor (beta chain). The data derive from a study of T cell responses to AZD1222 COVID-19 vaccine. Produced via immunoSEQ multiplex PCR; TCRdb's table is partial and in-frame only. This table holds 100,000 to 120,000 clones, nearly 90% found once. Trimming pared 2 bases from V and 10 bases from J, leaving 19 bases between. CDR3 length: 16 amino acids. The source is an adult who received the AZD1222 COVID-19 vaccine. The starting material was peripheral blood, obtained 28 days after the second AZD1222 dose. J is TRBJ1-6 and V is TRBV5-3, with D perhaps TRBD1 (5 bases). TRBV5-3 is an ORF, with its function uncertain. The CDR3 nucleotides read TGTGCCAGAAGCTTAAACGGTGTGCAGGGAGGGTCACCCCTCCACTTT. Protein product: CARSLNGVQGGSPLHF.